These 23 T cell receptor beta chains were sequenced from one sample in a study of CD8 T cells in Susac syndrome. Random hexamers served to reverse transcribe about 0.5 to 1 ug RNA. TCRdb re-analysed the immunoSEQ multiplex PCR reads in MiXCR, keeping a single row per CDR3 protein. The sample records 130,000 to 150,000 distinct CDR3 sequences, less than 95% being singletons. The specimen was CD4+ T cells from PBMCs. These receptors originate from a human donor in good health.

The chain employs TRBV12-3 or TRBV12-4 and TRBJ2-1, with a possible D match to TRBD2 (6 bases). The V end lost 3 bases, the J end lost 5 bases, and 14 bases lay between the germline ends. This CDR3 has 15 amino acids. The DNA of the CDR3 is TGTGCCAGCAGTTTTGGGGGGAAAGGGAACAATGAGCAGTTCTTC. Protein: CASSFGGKGNNEQFF.

The gene calls are TRBV5-1 and TRBJ2-1; 10 nucleotides line up with TRBD1. The V and J ends lost 3 bases and 9 bases, in that order; junction bases with no gene match: 12. Germline V gene data show CDR1 as SGHRS and CDR2 as YFSETQ. The CDR3 extends over 16 amino acids. CDR3 bases: TGCGCCAGCAGCTCCCCGACAGGGGGCGCTTCAAGTGAGCAGTTCTTC. Translating it yields CASSSPTGGASSEQFF. Complete variable domain (other parts from reference TRBV5-1 and TRBJ2-1): KAGVTQTPRYLIKTRGQQVTLSCSPISGHRSVSWYQQTPGQGLQFLFEYFSETQRNKGNFPGRFSGRQFSNSRSEMNVSTLELGDSALYLCASSSPTGGASSEQFFGPGTRLTVL.

This clonotype appeared a single time. The genes are TRBV2 and TRBJ2-3; 7 bases map to TRBD2. This CDR3 has 17 amino acids. V was clipped by 0 bases and J by 6 bases; unmatched bases: 12. Germline CDR1 reads SNHLY; CDR2 reads FYNNEI. CDR3 DNA sequence: TGTGCCAGCAGTGAAGCGCGTGGTTCGGGAGGCGGGGATACGCAGTATTTT. Its protein is CASSEARGSGGGDTQYF.

The chain carries TRBV13 and TRBJ2-7, with D unresolved. V shed 4 bases and J shed 7 bases, with 14 bases lying between them. The CDR3 consists of 13 residues. CDR1 is PRHDT, CDR2 FYEKMQ, per germline (reference sequence). The CDR3 region is CASSSTRTREQYF. The CDR3 DNA is TGTGCCAGCAGCTCGACCCGTACGCGGGAGCAGTACTTC.

This clonotype was seen only a few times. The V gene is TRBV6-1, the J gene TRBJ2-3, with D possibly matching TRBD2 (6 bases). The CDR3 length is 16 residues. The V and J ends lost 6 bases and 0 bases respectively, with 16 bases between them. The germline V gene encodes CDR1 MNHNS and CDR2 SASEGT. CDR3 bases: TGTGCCAGCAGCCTCGGGACTTCGCTTAGCACAGATACGCAGTATTTT. This codes for CASSLGTSLSTDTQYF.

The chain recombines TRBV12-3 or TRBV12-4 with TRBJ1-1; 12 nucleotides align to TRBD1. The CDR3 loop spans 15 amino acids. V shed 6 bases, J shed 10 bases, and the junction held 12 bases outside the gene matches. The CDR3 reads CASRPGTGGLSGAFF. The CDR3 DNA reads TGTGCCAGCAGACCCGGGACAGGGGGCTTGTCGGGAGCTTTCTTT.

The chain employs TRBV15 and TRBJ2-1; 7 bases are a match to TRBD1. The V gene end was trimmed by 7 bases and the J gene end by 6 bases; junction bases not matched to a gene: 9. This CDR3 contains 14 residues. Germline V gene data show CDR1 as LNHNV and CDR2 as YYDKDF (reference sequence). CDR3 residues: CATKGQGVFNEQFF. CDR3 DNA sequence: TGTGCCACCAAGGGGCAGGGGGTATTCAATGAGCAGTTCTTC.

The chain employs TRBV7-3 and TRBJ2-7, with a weak D call TRBD1 (6 bases). Trimming took off 1 base at V and 5 bases at J, with 15 bases between the two ends. Germline CDR1 and CDR2: SGHTA and FQGTGA. The CDR3 totals 15 residues. CDR3: CASSLKTGFINEQYF. CDR3 DNA sequence: TGTGCCAGCAGCTTAAAAACAGGGTTTATCAACGAGCAGTACTTC.

This chain connects TRBV5-1 to TRBJ2-5; perhaps TRBD1 as D (5 bases). Germline V gives CDR1 SGHRS, CDR2 YFSETQ. The CDR3 runs 14 residues. Trimming removed 0 bases at V and 2 bases at J, with 8 bases between. CDR3 protein: CASSLAAGQETQYF. The DNA of the CDR3 is TGCGCCAGCAGCTTGGCCGCAGGGCAAGAGACCCAGTACTTC.

This clonotype was counted once. V usage is TRBV27 and J usage is TRBJ2-7; perhaps TRBD2 as D (5 bases). The CDR3 loop spans 14 amino acids. In germline, CDR1 is MNHEY, CDR2 SMNVEV (reference sequence). Trimming removed 6 bases from V and 4 bases from J, with 16 bases in between. CDR3 sequence: CASRPLEGTYEQYF. Here the CDR3 DNA reads TGTGCCAGCAGACCCTTAGAGGGTACTTACGAGCAGTACTTC.

The chain joins TRBV12-3 or TRBV12-4 to TRBJ2-7; 7 bases align to TRBD1. V lost 3 bases to trimming and J lost 0 bases; unmatched junction nucleotides: 2. The CDR3 is 14 amino acids. The CDR3 DNA reads TGTGCCAGCAGTTTTGGACAGGCCTCCTACGAGCAGTACTTC. Its protein is CASSFGQASYEQYF.

As for this clonotype: The junction and the germline gene differ at one end; a read error may be behind it. The chain recombines TRBV5-4 with TRBJ1-5; 8 nucleotides match TRBD1. The CDR3 spans 17 residues. Per the germline V gene, CDR1 is SGHNT and CDR2 is YYREEE (reference sequence). In DNA, the CDR3 is TGTGCGAGCAGGGGCAGGGGGCCCCTGTTAGCAAATCAGCCCCAGCATTTT. Translation gives CASRGRGPLLANQPQHF. Supplemented by reference TRBV5-4 and TRBJ1-5, the full variable domain reads ETGVTQSPTHLIKTRGQQVTLRCSSQSGHNTVSWYQQALGQGPQFIFQYYREEENGRGNFPPRFSGLQFPNYSSELNVNALELDDSALYLCASRGRGPLLANQPQHFGDGTRLSIL.

The chain recombines TRBV11-2 with TRBJ2-2; weak D call: TRBD2 (7 bases). This CDR3 comprises 15 residues. Germline V gives CDR1 SGHAT, CDR2 FQNNGV. The V end was cut by 1 base, the J end by 6 bases, with 12 bases between. The CDR3: CASSLVRGRAGELFF. In nucleotides, the CDR3 is TGTGCCAGCAGCTTAGTGAGGGGGAGGGCCGGGGAGCTGTTTTTT. Full variable domain (rest looked up from reference TRBV11-2 and TRBJ2-2): EAGVAQSPRYKIIEKRQSVAFWCNPISGHATLYWYQQILGQGPKLLIQFQNNGVVDDSQLPKDRFSAERLKGVDSTLKIQPAKLEDSAVYLCASSLVRGRAGELFFGEGSRLTVL.

Only one count was recorded for this clonotype. This chain joins TRBV4-2 and TRBJ2-1, with a weak D call TRBD1 (7 bases). The CDR3 has 15 residues. The V and J ends lost 4 bases and 7 bases respectively, with 17 bases between them. CDR1 is LGHNA, CDR2 YNFKEQ, per germline. The CDR3 region is CASSRGTAVLNEQFF. CDR3 DNA sequence: TGTGCCAGCAGCCGCGGGACAGCCGTTTTGAATGAGCAGTTCTTC.

CDR3 in DNA: TGCAGTGCCGAAAGGGGGCCCGGGGAGCTGTTTTTT. It specifies CSAERGPGELFF. The chain uses TRBV20-1 and TRBJ2-2, with TRBD1 matching 7 bases. V gave up 6 bases and J gave up 6 bases; unmatched junction bases: 4. The CDR3 has 12 amino acids. From germline, CDR1 is DFQATT and CDR2 SNEGSKA (reference sequence).

The rearrangement joins TRBV29-1 to TRBJ2-7, with a tentative D call TRBD1 (6 bases). Between the trimmed V and J ends, which lost 6 bases and 2 bases, there was a span of 14 bases. Germline V gene data show CDR1 as SQVTM and CDR2 as ANQGSEA. This CDR3 has 13 residues. The CDR3 coding sequence is TGCAGCGTCCGGGACACCCTGACCTACGAGCAGTACTTC. Amino acids: CSVRDTLTYEQYF.

This clonotype showed up just once. The chain combines TRBV6-5 with TRBJ1-1; the D gene is possibly TRBD1 (5 bases). Germline V gene data show CDR1 as MNHEY and CDR2 as SVGAGI. Trimming left V 2 bases short and J 1 base short, with 8 bases between. The CDR3 sequence is 14 residues long. Here the CDR3 DNA reads TGTGCCAGCAGTTACAGACAGCCGAACACTGAAGCTTTCTTT. It encodes CASSYRQPNTEAFF.

The rearrangement uses TRBV9 and TRBJ2-2; 8 bases are a match to TRBD1. Germline V gene data show CDR1 as SGDLS and CDR2 as YYNGEE. V was clipped by 3 bases and J by 4 bases; unmatched bases: 5. This CDR3 spans 15 amino acids. CDR3 protein: CASSATGGSTGELFF. CDR3 sequence (DNA): TGTGCCAGCAGCGCCACAGGGGGAAGCACCGGGGAGCTGTTTTTT.

This clonotype was seen a single time. This chain connects TRBV20-1 to TRBJ1-2; D is possibly TRBD1 (6 bases). Germline V gives CDR1 DFQATT, CDR2 SNEGSKA (reference sequence). This CDR3 region has 14 residues. The V gene lost 1 base and the J gene lost 2 bases, with 11 bases spanning the gap. The CDR3 sequence: CSARAKGVNYGYTF. The DNA for the CDR3 is TGCAGTGCTAGAGCGAAGGGGGTCAACTATGGCTACACCTTC.

V usage is TRBV5-4 and J usage is TRBJ2-7, with 7 bases that match TRBD2. V lost 1 base to trimming and J lost 5 bases; unmatched junction nucleotides: 6. Germline V gene sequence: CDR1 SGHNT, CDR2 YYREEE (reference sequence). The CDR3 is 14 residues long. CDR3 residues: CASSLSAGVHEQYF. DNA for the CDR3: TGTGCCAGCAGCTTGTCTGCGGGAGTCCACGAGCAGTACTTC.

This chain joins TRBV5-4 and TRBJ1-2; no definite D call. V lost 3 bases and J 4 bases, leaving 7 bases between the germline ends. Germline V gene sequence: CDR1 SGHNT, CDR2 YYREEE (reference sequence). The CDR3 spans 12 residues. In nucleotides, the CDR3 is TGTGCCAGCAGCTCCAACCTCTATGGCTACACCTTC. Translated: CASSSNLYGYTF.

This rearrangement joins TRBV19 to TRBJ1-5, with D unclear. V lost 7 bases, J lost 2 bases, and 12 bases lay in between. The length of the CDR3 is 14 residues. CDR1 is LNHDA and CDR2 is SQIVND in the germline V gene (reference sequence). CDR3 sequence (DNA): TGTGCCAGTAACCCTTTGATAGGCAATCAGCCCCAGCATTTT. Protein product: CASNPLIGNQPQHF.

The rearrangement links TRBV4-1 to TRBJ2-7; maybe TRBD1 (6 bases). Germline CDR1 and CDR2: MGHRA and YSYEKL. Trimming cost V 7 bases and J 5 bases, with 9 bases left between them. The CDR3 loop spans 11 amino acids. The CDR3 spells CASMGQNEQYF. The CDR3 DNA reads as TGCGCCAGCATGGGACAAAACGAGCAGTACTTC.